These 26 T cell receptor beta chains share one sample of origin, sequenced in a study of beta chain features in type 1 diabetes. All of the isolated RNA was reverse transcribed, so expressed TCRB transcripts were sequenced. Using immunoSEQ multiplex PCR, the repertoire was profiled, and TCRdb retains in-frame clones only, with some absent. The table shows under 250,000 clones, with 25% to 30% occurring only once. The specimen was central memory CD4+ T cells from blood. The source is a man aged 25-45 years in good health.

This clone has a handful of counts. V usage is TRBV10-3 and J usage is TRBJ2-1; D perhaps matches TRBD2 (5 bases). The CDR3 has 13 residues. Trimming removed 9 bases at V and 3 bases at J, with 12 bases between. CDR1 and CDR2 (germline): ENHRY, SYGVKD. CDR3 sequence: CAIREGNYNEQFF. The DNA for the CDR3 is TGTGCCATTCGGGAAGGCAACTACAATGAGCAGTTCTTC.

CDR3 in amino acids: CASSFEDQPQHF. For the CDR3, the DNA is TGTGCCAGTTCTTTCGAGGATCAGCCCCAGCATTTT. The chain has TRBV25-1 and TRBJ1-5; D gene unclear. With 9 bases removed from V and 5 bases from J, the gap between germline ends came to 11 bases. This CDR3 comprises 12 residues. CDR1 is MGHDK, CDR2 SYGVNS, per germline.

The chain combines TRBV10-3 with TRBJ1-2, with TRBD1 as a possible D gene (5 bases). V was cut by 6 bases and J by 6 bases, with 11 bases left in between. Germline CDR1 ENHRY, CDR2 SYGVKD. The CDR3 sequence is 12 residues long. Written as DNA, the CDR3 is TGTGCCATCAGGCAGGGCGAGCATGGCTACACCTTC. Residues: CAIRQGEHGYTF.

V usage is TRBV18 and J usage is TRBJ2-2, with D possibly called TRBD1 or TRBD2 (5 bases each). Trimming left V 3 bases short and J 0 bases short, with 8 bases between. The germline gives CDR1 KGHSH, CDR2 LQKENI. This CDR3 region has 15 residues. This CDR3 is CASSPGTANTGELFF. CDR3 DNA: TGTGCCAGCTCACCGGGGACGGCGAACACCGGGGAGCTGTTTTTT.

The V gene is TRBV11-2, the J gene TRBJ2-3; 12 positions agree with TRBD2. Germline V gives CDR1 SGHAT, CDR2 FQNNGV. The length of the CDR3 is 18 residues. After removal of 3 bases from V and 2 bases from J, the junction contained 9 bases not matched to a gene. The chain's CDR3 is CASSFLAGGPGLTDTQYF. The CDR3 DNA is TGTGCCAGCAGCTTCCTAGCGGGAGGGCCGGGGCTCACAGATACGCAGTATTTT.

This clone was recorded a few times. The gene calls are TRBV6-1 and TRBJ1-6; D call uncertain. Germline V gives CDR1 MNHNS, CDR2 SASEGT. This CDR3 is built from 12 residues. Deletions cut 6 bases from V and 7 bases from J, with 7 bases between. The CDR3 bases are TGTGCCAGCAGGACTTGGAATTCACCCCTCCACTTT. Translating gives CASRTWNSPLHF.

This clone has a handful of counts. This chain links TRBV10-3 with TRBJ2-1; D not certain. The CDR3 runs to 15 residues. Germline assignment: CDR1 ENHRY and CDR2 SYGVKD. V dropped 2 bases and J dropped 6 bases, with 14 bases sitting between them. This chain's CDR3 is CAISELGLGTNEQFF. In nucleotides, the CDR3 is TGTGCCATCAGTGAGCTGGGGTTGGGCACCAATGAGCAGTTCTTC.

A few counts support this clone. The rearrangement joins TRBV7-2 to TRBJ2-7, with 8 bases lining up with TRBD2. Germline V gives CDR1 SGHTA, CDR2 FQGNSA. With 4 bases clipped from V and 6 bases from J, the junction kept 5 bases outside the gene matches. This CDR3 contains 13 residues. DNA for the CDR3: TGTGCCAGCAGCTCCCTTACTAGCGGCGAGCAGTACTTC. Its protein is CASSSLTSGEQYF.

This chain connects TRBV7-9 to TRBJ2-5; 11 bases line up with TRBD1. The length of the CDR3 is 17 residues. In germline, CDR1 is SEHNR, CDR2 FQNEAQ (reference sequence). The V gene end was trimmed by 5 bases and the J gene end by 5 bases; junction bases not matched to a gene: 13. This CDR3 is CASSRGTGGSLGETQYF. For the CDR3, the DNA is TGTGCCAGCAGCAGAGGGACAGGGGGATCGCTTGGGGAGACCCAGTACTTC.

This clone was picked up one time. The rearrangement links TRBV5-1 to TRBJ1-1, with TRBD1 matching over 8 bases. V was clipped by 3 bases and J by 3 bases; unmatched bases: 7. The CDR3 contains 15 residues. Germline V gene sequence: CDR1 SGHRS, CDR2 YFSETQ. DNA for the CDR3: TGCGCCAGCAGCTCACCAGGGGGCGCGGACACTGAAGCTTTCTTT. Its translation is CASSSPGGADTEAFF.

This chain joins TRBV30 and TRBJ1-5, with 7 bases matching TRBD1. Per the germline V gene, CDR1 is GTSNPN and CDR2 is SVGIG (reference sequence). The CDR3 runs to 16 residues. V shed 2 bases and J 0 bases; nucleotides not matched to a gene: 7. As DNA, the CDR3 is TGTGCCTGGAGTTACAGGGGCGGGTATAGCAATCAGCCCCAGCATTTT. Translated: CAWSYRGGYSNQPQHF.

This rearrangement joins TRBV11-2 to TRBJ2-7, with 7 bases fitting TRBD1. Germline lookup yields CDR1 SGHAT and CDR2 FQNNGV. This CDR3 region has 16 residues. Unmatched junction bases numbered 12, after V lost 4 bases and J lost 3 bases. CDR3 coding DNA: TGTGCCAGCAGCTCCGTCCGTGGACAGGCGATCTACGAGCAGTACTTC. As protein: CASSSVRGQAIYEQYF.

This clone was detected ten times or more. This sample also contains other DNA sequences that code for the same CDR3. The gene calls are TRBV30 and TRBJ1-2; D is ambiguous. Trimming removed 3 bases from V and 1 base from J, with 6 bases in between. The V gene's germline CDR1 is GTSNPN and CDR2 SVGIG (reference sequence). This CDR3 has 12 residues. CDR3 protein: CAWSRGNYGYTF. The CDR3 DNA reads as TGTGCCTGGAGCCGCGGTAACTATGGCTACACCTTC.

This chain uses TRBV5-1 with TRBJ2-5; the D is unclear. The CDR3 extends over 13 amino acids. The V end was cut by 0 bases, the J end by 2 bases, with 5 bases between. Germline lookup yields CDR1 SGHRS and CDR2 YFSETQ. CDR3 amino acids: CASSLGDQETQYF. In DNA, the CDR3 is TGCGCCAGCAGCTTGGGAGATCAAGAGACCCAGTACTTC.

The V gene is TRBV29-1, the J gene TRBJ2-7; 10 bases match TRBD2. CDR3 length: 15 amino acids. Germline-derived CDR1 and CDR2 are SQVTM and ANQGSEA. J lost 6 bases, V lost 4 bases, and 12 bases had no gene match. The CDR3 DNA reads TGCAGCGTTGGGTCCACTCTAGCGGGAGTCGGCGAGCAGTACTTC. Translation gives CSVGSTLAGVGEQYF.

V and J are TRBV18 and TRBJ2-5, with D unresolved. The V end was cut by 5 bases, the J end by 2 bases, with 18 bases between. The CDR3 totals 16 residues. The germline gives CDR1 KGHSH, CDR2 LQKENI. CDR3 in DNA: TGTGCCAGCTCAGCACTCCAAGAGTTGAGGCAAGAGACCCAGTACTTC. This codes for CASSALQELRQETQYF.

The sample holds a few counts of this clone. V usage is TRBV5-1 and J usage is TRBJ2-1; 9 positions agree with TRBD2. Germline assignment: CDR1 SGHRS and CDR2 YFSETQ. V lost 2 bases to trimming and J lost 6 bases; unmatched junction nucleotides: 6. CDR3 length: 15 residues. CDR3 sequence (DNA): TGCGCCAGCAGCTTAACTAGCGGGCCTTCCAATGAGCAGTTCTTC. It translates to CASSLTSGPSNEQFF.

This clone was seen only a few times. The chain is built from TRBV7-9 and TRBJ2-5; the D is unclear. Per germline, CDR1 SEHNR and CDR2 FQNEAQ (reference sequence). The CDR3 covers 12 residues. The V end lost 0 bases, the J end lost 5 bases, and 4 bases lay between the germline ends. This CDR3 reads CASSLAVETQYF. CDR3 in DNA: TGTGCCAGCAGCTTAGCGGTTGAGACCCAGTACTTC.

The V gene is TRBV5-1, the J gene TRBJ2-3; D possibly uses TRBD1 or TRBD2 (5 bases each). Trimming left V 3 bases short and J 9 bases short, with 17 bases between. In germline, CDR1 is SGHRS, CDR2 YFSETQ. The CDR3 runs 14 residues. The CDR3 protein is CASSYNSKGTTQYF. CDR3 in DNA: TGCGCCAGCAGCTATAACAGCAAGGGGACGACGCAGTATTTT.

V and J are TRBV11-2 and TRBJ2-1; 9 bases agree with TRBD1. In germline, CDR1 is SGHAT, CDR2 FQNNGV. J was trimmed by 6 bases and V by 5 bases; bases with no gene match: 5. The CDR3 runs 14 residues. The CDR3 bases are TGTGCCAGCAGCCGATCGGACAGGGGCAATGAGCAGTTCTTC. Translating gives CASSRSDRGNEQFF. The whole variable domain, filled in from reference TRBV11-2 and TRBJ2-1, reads EAGVAQSPRYKIIEKRQSVAFWCNPISGHATLYWYQQILGQGPKLLIQFQNNGVVDDSQLPKDRFSAERLKGVDSTLKIQPAKLEDSAVYLCASSRSDRGNEQFFGPGTRLTVL.

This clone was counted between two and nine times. This CDR3 reads CASSRGDRAQETQYF. The CDR3 region has the DNA TGTGCCAGCAGCAGAGGCGACAGGGCCCAAGAGACCCAGTACTTC. V gene TRBV7-2 combines with J gene TRBJ2-5, with 7 bases aligning to TRBD1. Germline loops: CDR1 SGHTA, CDR2 FQGNSA. This CDR3 has 15 amino acids. V shed 5 bases and J 1 base; nucleotides not matched to a gene: 7.

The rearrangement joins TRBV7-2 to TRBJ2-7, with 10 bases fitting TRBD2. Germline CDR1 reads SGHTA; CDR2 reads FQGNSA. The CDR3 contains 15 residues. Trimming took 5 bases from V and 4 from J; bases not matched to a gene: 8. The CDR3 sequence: CASSLRVAGGYEQYF. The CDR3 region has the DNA TGTGCCAGCAGCCTTCGGGTAGCGGGAGGTTACGAGCAGTACTTC.

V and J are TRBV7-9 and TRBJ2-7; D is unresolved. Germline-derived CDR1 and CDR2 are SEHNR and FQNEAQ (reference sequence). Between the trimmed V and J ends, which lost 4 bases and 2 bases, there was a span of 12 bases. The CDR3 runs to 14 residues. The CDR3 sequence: CASSSDTQAYEQYF. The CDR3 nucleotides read TGTGCCAGCAGCTCAGACACCCAAGCCTACGAGCAGTACTTC.

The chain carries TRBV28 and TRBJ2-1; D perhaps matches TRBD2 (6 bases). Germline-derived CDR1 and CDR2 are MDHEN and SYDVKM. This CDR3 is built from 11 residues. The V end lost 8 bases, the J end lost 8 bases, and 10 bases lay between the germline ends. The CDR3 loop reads CASVREYEQFF. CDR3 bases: TGTGCCAGCGTTCGGGAGTATGAGCAGTTCTTC.

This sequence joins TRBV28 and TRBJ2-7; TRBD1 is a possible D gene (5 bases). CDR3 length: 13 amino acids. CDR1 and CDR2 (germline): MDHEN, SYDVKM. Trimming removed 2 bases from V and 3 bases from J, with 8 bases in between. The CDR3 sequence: CASSLAGYYEQYF. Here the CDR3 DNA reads TGTGCCAGCAGTTTAGCAGGGTACTACGAGCAGTACTTC.

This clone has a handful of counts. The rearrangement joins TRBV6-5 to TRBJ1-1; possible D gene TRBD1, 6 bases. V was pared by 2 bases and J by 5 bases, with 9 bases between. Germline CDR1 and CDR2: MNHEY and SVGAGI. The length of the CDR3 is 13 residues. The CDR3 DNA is TGTGCCAGCAGTTACGGGCAGGGGACTGAAGCTTTCTTT. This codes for CASSYGQGTEAFF.